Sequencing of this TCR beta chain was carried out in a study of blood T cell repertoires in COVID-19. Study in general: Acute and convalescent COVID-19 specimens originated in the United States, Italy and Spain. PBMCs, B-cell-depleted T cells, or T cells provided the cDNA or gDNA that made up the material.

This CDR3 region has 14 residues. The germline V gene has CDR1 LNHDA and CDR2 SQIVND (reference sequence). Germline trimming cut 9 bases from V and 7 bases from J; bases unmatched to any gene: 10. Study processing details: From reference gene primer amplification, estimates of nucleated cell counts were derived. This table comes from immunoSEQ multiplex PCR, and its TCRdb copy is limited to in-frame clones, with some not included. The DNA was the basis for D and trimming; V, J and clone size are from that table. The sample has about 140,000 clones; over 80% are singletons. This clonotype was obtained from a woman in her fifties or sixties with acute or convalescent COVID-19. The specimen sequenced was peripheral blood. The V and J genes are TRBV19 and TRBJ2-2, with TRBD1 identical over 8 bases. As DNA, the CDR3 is TGTGCCAGCCGAGGACAGGGAGAGTACGGGGAGCTGTTTTTT. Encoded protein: CASRGQGEYGELFF.